The 16 T cell receptor beta chains reported below all come from one sample, sequenced in a study of cytomegalovirus exposure and HLA in healthy donors. PCR amplification relied on 60 Vbeta primers (plus 13 Jbeta primers). TCRdb's copy holds only in-frame clones and misses some; the assay was immunoSEQ multiplex PCR. The repertoire holds 55,000 to 70,000 clones, with 80% as singletons. The sequenced sample was PBMCs. The receptors shown here come from a woman between 40 and 50 years old in good health and CMV-seronegative.

This sequence joins TRBV28 and TRBJ2-3; no definite D call. The CDR3 spans 12 residues. The germline gives CDR1 MDHEN, CDR2 SYDVKM. V lost 7 bases to trimming and J lost 0 bases, with 5 bases between them. The CDR3 DNA follows: TGTGCCAGCACCACTAGCACAGATACGCAGTATTTT. Translation gives CASTTSTDTQYF.

This chain connects TRBV4-2 to TRBJ1-1; D is unclear. V lost 0 bases to trimming and J lost 6 bases, with 17 bases between them. Germline-derived CDR1 and CDR2 are LGHNA and YNFKEQ. The CDR3 runs to 16 residues. The CDR3 DNA sequence: TGTGCCAGCAGCCAAGATCCAACTCCGGGGATCGCTGAAGCTTTCTTT. It encodes CASSQDPTPGIAEAFF.

This sequence joins TRBV28 and TRBJ2-1, with TRBD2 matching over 8 bases. The germline V gene encodes CDR1 MDHEN and CDR2 SYDVKM. The CDR3 loop spans 16 amino acids. With V trimmed by 5 bases and J by 6 bases, 12 bases remained unmatched. As DNA, the CDR3 is TGTGCCAGCAGTACGCCTTGGAGCGGGAGAGCCAATGAGCAGTTCTTC. It specifies CASSTPWSGRANEQFF.

The chain is built from TRBV28 and TRBJ2-2; TRBD2 agrees at 7 bases. The CDR3 has 15 residues. CDR1 is MDHEN, CDR2 SYDVKM, per germline. V trimming: 2 bases; J trimming: 1 base; junction bases outside the gene matches: 1. The CDR3: CASSLSGMNTGELFF. CDR3 nucleotides: TGTGCCAGCAGTTTAAGCGGGATGAACACCGGGGAGCTGTTTTTT.

In this sample, this clone turned up a few times. The rearrangement uses TRBV7-2 and TRBJ2-7, with TRBD2 matching over 14 bases. CDR3 length: 15 residues. Per germline, CDR1 SGHTA and CDR2 FQGNSA. Losses at the gene ends were 5 bases for V and 6 bases for J; bases not matched to a gene: 6. The CDR3 DNA sequence: TGTGCCAGCAGCACCCGGACTAGCGGGGGGTCCGAGCAGTACTTC. This encodes CASSTRTSGGSEQYF.

V is TRBV7-8 and J is TRBJ2-6; D might be TRBD1 (5 bases). The CDR3 sequence is 16 residues long. Germline V gives CDR1 SGHVS, CDR2 FQNEAQ. Trimming shortened V by 8 bases and J by 1 base, and 15 bases separated the two germline ends. The CDR3 DNA reads TGTGCCAGCGAGGACATGATGGGGTCTGGGGCCAACGTCCTGACTTTC. Translation: CASEDMMGSGANVLTF.

This rearrangement joins TRBV7-9 to TRBJ2-7, with D uncertain. The CDR3 contains 13 residues. The germline V gene has CDR1 SEHNR and CDR2 FQNEAQ (reference sequence). The V end lost 5 bases, the J end lost 0 bases, and 8 bases lay between the germline ends. The CDR3: CASSRSTSYEQYF. The CDR3 DNA reads as TGTGCCAGCAGCCGGTCCACCTCCTACGAGCAGTACTTC.

This clone was counted once. The chain recombines TRBV19 with TRBJ1-2, with unresolved D. Trimming shortened V by 3 bases and J by 2 bases, and 7 bases separated the two germline ends. The CDR3 is 13 amino acids. Germline V gene data show CDR1 as LNHDA and CDR2 as SQIVND (reference sequence). CDR3 nucleotide sequence: TGTGCCAGTAGTATCCGGTCCAACTATGGCTACACCTTC. This codes for CASSIRSNYGYTF.

V gene TRBV19 combines with J gene TRBJ1-1, with D hard to call. V was cut by 7 bases and J by 0 bases, with 9 bases left in between. CDR3 length equals 13 residues. Germline-derived CDR1 and CDR2 are LNHDA and SQIVND (reference sequence). In DNA form, the CDR3 reads TGTGCCAGTATGGCTCCCTTGAACACTGAAGCTTTCTTT. Protein product: CASMAPLNTEAFF. Together with reference TRBV19 and TRBJ1-1, the CDR3 gives the full variable domain: DGGITQSPKYLFRKEGQNVTLSCEQNLNHDAMYWYRQDPGQGLRLIYYSQIVNDFQKGDIAEGYSVSREKKESFPLTVTSAQKNPTAFYLCASMAPLNTEAFFGQGTRLTVV.

The chain has TRBV5-5 and TRBJ2-1, with 10 bases matching TRBD2. After removal of 4 bases from V and 7 bases from J, the junction contained 5 bases not matched to a gene. The CDR3 spans 14 residues. Germline CDR1 reads SGHKS; CDR2 reads YYEKEE (reference sequence). The chain's CDR3 is CASSMGLATNEQFF. CDR3 DNA sequence: TGTGCCAGCAGCATGGGACTAGCGACTAATGAGCAGTTCTTC. Using reference TRBV5-5 and TRBJ2-1 for the parts outside the CDR3, the full variable domain is DAGVTQSPTHLIKTRGQQVTLRCSPISGHKSVSWYQQVLGQGPQFIFQYYEKEERGRGNFPDRFSARQFPNYSSELNVNALLLGDSALYLCASSMGLATNEQFFGPGTRLTVL.

This chain uses TRBV30 with TRBJ1-1; maybe TRBD1 (5 bases). Germline V gives CDR1 GTSNPN, CDR2 SVGIG (reference sequence). The CDR3 sequence is 14 residues long. V dropped 3 bases and J dropped 0 bases, with 11 bases sitting between them. The CDR3 protein is CAWSQKTVNTEAFF. CDR3 sequence (DNA): TGTGCCTGGAGCCAAAAGACAGTGAACACTGAAGCTTTCTTT.

V is TRBV2 and J is TRBJ1-1, with D hard to call. This CDR3 spans 14 amino acids. CDR1 and CDR2 from the germline V gene are SNHLY and FYNNEI. V lost 4 bases to trimming and J lost 5 bases, with 14 bases between them. Here the CDR3 DNA reads TGTGCCAGCAGTGTATTACGGGGTCGGACTGAAGCTTTCTTT. Its translation: CASSVLRGRTEAFF.

This chain uses TRBV28 with TRBJ2-1, with 12 positions matching TRBD2. V lost 1 base and J lost 7; bases outside the gene matches: 2. Germline-derived CDR1 and CDR2 are MDHEN and SYDVKM. This CDR3 is built from 15 residues. In DNA, the CDR3 is TGTGCCAGCAGTTTATCGACTAGCGGGAGAAATGAGCAGTTCTTC. Translating it yields CASSLSTSGRNEQFF.

The rearrangement links TRBV28 to TRBJ1-5, with a possible D match to TRBD1 (5 bases). CDR1 MDHEN and CDR2 SYDVKM come from the germline V gene. V was clipped by 3 bases and J by 5 bases, with 8 bases between them. This CDR3 is built from 13 residues. The CDR3 DNA reads TGTGCCAGCAGTTTGGACATAGATCAGCCCCAGCATTTT. Its protein product is CASSLDIDQPQHF.

The V call is TRBV6-5, the J call TRBJ2-7, with 7 bases fitting TRBD1. Germline trimming cut 0 bases from V and 1 base from J; bases unmatched to any gene: 3. The length of the CDR3 is 15 residues. Germline CDR1 is MNHEY and CDR2 is SVGAGI. CDR3 sequence (DNA): TGTGCCAGCAGTTACTCTTCAGGGGGATCCTACGAGCAGTACTTC. It encodes CASSYSSGGSYEQYF.

The CDR3 spells CASSVSWQETQYF. The CDR3 region has the DNA TGTGCCAGCAGTGTTAGTTGGCAAGAGACCCAGTACTTC. The chain carries TRBV2 and TRBJ2-5; D gene uncertain. Germline V gene data show CDR1 as SNHLY and CDR2 as FYNNEI. The CDR3 runs 13 residues. The ends were cut back, 4 bases at V and 2 bases at J, with 8 bases in the middle.